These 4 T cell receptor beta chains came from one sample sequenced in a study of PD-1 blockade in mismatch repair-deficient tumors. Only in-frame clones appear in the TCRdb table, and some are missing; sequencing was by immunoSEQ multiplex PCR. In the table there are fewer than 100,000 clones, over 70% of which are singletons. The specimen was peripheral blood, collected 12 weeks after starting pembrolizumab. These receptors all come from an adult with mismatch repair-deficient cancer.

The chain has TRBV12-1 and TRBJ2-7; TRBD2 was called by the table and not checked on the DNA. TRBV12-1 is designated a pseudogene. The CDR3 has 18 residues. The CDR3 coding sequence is TGTGCCAGCAGCTTCCCGACCTTTAGCGGGAGGTGGGTCTGCGAGCAGTACTTC. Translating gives CASSFPTFSGRWVCEQYF.

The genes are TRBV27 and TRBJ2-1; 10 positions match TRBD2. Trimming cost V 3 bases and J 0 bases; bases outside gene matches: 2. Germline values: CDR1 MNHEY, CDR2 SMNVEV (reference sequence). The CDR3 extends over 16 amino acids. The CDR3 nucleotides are TGTGCCAGCAGTTTTACTAGCGGGAACTCCTACAATGAGCAGTTCTTC. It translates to CASSFTSGNSYNEQFF.

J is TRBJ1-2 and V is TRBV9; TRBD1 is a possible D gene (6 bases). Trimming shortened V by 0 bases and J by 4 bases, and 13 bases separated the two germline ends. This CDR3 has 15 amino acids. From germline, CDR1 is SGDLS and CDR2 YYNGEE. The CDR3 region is CASSVEGDTLYGYTF. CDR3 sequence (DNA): TGTGCCAGCAGCGTAGAGGGGGACACCCTCTATGGCTACACCTTC.

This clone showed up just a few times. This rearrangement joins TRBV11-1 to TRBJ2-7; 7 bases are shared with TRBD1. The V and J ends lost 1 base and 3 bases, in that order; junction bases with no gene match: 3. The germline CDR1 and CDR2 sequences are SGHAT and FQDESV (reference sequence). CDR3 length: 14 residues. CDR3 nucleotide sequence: TGTGCCAGCAGCTTAGGACAGGGAAACTACGAGCAGTACTTC. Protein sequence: CASSLGQGNYEQYF. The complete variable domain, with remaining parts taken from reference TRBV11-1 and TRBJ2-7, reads EAEVAQSPRYKITEKSQAVAFWCDPISGHATLYWYRQILGQGPELLVQFQDESVVDDSQLPKDRFSAERLKGVDSTLKIQPAELGDSAMYLCASSLGQGNYEQYFGPGTRLTVT.